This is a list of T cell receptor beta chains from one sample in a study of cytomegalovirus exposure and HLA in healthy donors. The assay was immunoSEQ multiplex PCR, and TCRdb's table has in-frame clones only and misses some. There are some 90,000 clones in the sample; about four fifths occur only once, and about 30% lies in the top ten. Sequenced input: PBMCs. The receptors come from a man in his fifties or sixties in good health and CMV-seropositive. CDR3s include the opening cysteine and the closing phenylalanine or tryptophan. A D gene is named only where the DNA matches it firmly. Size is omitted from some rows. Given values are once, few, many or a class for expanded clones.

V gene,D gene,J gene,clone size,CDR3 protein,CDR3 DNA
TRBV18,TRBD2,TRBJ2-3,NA,CASSPWREGRGDTQYF,TGTGCCAGCTCACCGTGGCGGGAGGGCCGTGGAGATACGCAGTATTTT
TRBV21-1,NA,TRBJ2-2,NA,CASSKGRENTGELFF,TGTGCCAGCAGCAAAGGACGGGAGAACACCGGGGAGCTGTTTTTT
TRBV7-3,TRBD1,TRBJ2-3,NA,CASSRQGYTDTQYF,TGTGCCAGCAGCCGACAGGGGTACACAGATACGCAGTATTTT
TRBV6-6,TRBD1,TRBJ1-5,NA,CASTGEGQGWGQPQHF,TGTGCCAGCACTGGCGAGGGACAGGGGTGGGGACAGCCCCAGCATTTT
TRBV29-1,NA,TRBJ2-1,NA,CSCGEKSYNEQFF,TGCAGCTGCGGGGAGAAATCCTACAATGAGCAGTTCTTC
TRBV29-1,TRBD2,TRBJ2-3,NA,CSGWGLSVPDTQYF,TGCAGTGGCTGGGGACTAAGTGTCCCAGATACGCAGTATTTT
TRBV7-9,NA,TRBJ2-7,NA,CSSSLNSPYEQYF,TGTTCCAGCAGCTTAAACAGCCCCTACGAGCAGTACTTC
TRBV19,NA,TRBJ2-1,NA,CASSIGSGSYNEQFF,TGTGCCAGTAGTATAGGTAGCGGCTCCTACAATGAGCAGTTCTTC
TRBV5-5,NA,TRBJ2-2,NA,CASSLSGAGELFF,TGTGCCAGCAGCTTATCAGGGGCCGGGGAGCTGTTTTTT
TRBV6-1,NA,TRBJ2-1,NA,CATGGGPFEYNEQFF,TGTGCCACCGGAGGGGGCCCATTCGAGTACAATGAGCAGTTCTTC
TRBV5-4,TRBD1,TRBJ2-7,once,CASSKGQGGGYEQYF,TGTGCCAGCAGCAAGGGACAGGGAGGCGGGTACGAGCAGTACTTC
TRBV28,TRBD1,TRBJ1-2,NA,CASGTLRQGGYGYTF,TGTGCCAGCGGAACCCTTCGACAGGGAGGATATGGCTACACCTTC
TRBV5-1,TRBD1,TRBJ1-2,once,CASSFGQGAGGYTF,TGCGCCAGCAGCTTCGGACAGGGGGCTGGTGGCTACACCTTC
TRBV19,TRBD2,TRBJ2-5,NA,CASSSLLAGEETQYF,TGTGCCAGTAGTTCACTACTAGCGGGAGAGGAGACCCAGTACTTC
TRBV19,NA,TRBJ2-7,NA,CASSSRGYEQYF,TGTGCCAGTAGTTCCCGGGGCTACGAGCAGTACTTC
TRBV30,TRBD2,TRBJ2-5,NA,CAWSSGREQETQYF,TGTGCCTGGAGCTCAGGGCGGGAGCAAGAGACCCAGTACTTC
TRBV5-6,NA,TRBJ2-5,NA,CASSLDPRSGTQYF,TGTGCCAGCAGCTTGGATCCTAGAAGTGGGACCCAGTACTTC
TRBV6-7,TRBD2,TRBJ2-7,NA,CASSYPILGGNSYEQYF,TGTGCCAGCAGTTACCCTATTTTGGGGGGGAATTCCTACGAGCAGTACTTC
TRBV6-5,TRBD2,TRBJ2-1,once,CAAHSSGIRDNEQFF,TGTGCCGCACACTCTAGCGGGATCAGGGACAATGAGCAGTTCTTC
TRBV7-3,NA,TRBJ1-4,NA,CASPYEKLFF,TGTGCCAGTCCCTATGAAAAACTGTTTTTT
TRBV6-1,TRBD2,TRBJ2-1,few,CASGGTSIINEQFF,TGTGCCAGCGGAGGGACTAGCATAATTAATGAGCAGTTCTTC
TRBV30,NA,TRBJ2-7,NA,CAWKSSFPQYEQYF,TGTGCCTGGAAAAGTAGCTTCCCCCAATACGAGCAGTACTTC
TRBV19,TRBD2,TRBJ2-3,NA,CASSIGGASDTQYF,TGTGCCAGTAGTATCGGGGGGGCCTCAGATACGCAGTATTTT
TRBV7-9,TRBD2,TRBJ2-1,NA,CASSLVAGVRDEQFF,TGTGCCAGCAGCTTAGTGGCGGGAGTTAGGGATGAGCAGTTCTTC
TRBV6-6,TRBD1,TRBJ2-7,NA,CASRQDREGEQYF,TGTGCCAGCAGACAGGACAGGGAAGGCGAGCAGTACTTC
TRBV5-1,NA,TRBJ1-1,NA,CASSLTVDTEAFF,TGCGCCAGCAGCTTGACAGTGGACACTGAAGCTTTCTTT
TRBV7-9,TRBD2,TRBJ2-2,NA,CASSLAQGSGRFGGELFF,TGTGCCAGCAGCTTAGCCCAGGGTAGCGGGAGATTTGGCGGGGAGCTGTTTTTT
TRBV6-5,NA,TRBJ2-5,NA,CASSYSGQSGETQYF,TGTGCCAGCAGTTACTCCGGACAGAGCGGAGAGACCCAGTACTTC
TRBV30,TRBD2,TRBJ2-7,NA,CAWSESGAGVFSYEQYF,TGTGCCTGGAGCGAATCGGGAGCGGGAGTTTTCTCCTACGAGCAGTACTTC
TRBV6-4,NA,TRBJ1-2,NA,CASSDSRDSGYTF,TGTGCCAGCAGTGACTCCAGGGATAGTGGCTACACCTTC
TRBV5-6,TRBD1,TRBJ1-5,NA,CASSLWTGHQPQHF,TGTGCCAGCAGCCTTTGGACAGGGCATCAGCCCCAGCATTTT
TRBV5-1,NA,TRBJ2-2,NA,CASSSNTGELFF,TGCGCCAGCAGCTCAAACACCGGGGAGCTGTTTTTT
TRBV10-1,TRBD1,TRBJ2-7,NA,CASSLGTGPWEQYF,TGCGCCAGCAGTCTTGGGACAGGCCCCTGGGAGCAGTACTTC
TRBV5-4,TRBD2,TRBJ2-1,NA,CASSFDPSGTVEQFF,TGTGCCAGCAGCTTTGATCCTAGCGGGACGGTTGAGCAGTTCTTC
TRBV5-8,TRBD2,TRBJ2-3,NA,CASSRLAGTDTQYF,TGTGCCAGCAGCCGACTAGCGGGTACAGATACGCAGTATTTT
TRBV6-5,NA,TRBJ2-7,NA,CASSRTGSYEQYF,TGTGCCAGCAGTCGAACAGGGAGCTACGAGCAGTACTTC
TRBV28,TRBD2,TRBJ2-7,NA,CASSEIIAGVGQYF,TGTGCCAGCAGTGAGATTATAGCGGGAGTTGGGCAGTACTTC
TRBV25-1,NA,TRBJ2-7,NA,CASSEPPPGKTTYEQYF,TGTGCCAGCAGTGAACCCCCCCCGGGGAAGACCACCTACGAGCAGTACTTC
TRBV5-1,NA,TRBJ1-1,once,CASSPDPGRPGTEAFF,TGCGCCAGCAGCCCCGATCCGGGTCGCCCAGGGACTGAAGCTTTCTTT
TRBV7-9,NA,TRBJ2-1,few,CASSTGGARRIDEQFF,TGTGCCAGCAGTACGGGGGGCGCTCGAAGGATCGATGAGCAGTTCTTC
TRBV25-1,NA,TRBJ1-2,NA,CASSAATEVYGYTF,TGTGCCAGCAGTGCAGCGACAGAGGTCTATGGCTACACCTTC
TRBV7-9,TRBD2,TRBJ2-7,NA,CASSLDSPSGNYEQYF,TGTGCCAGCAGCTTAGATTCCCCAAGCGGGAACTACGAGCAGTACTTC